The source of this TCR beta chain is a study of T cell responses to AZD1222 COVID-19 vaccine. Regarding the study as a whole: Clonal diversity may have been underestimated in mostly white British donors. At study baseline, merely six AZD1222 recipients were seropositive. Spike-specific TCR breadth and depth grew following two AZD1222 doses.

Here immunoSEQ multiplex PCR was the method, and the copy in TCRdb shows in-frame clones only, minus some. The data show 95,000 to 150,000 clones, 70% to 90% seen once. Turning to this clone: The antigen is unknown.

Germline values: CDR1 LNHDA, CDR2 SQIVND (reference sequence). The CDR3 consists of 14 residues. Trimming left V 3 bases short and J 8 bases short, with 14 bases between. This sample comprised peripheral blood, obtained on day 0 of AZD1222 vaccination. The clonotype comes from an adult in good health. V is TRBV19 and J is TRBJ2-1, with D perhaps TRBD2 (6 bases). This chain's CDR3 is CASSMGTWPDEQFF. The CDR3 nucleotides are TGTGCCAGTAGTATGGGGACTTGGCCGGATGAGCAGTTCTTC.